Detailed here is one TCR beta chain. What it binds is not known. The sample is drawn from a study of human T cells and chemical hapten exposure. Study-wide findings and caveats: Relative to controls, expanded TCRs formed significantly more large CDR3 similarity clusters.

The library labeled individual cDNA molecules by adding unique molecular identifiers to them. One entry per CDR3 protein results from TCRdb running MiXCR on the RACE reads. The data show about 78,000 distinct CDR3 sequences, about 8% seen once. The time point is: patch test 2, 6 weeks after DPC sensitization. Treatment denoted: therapeutic diphenylcyclopropenone sensitization with weekly scalp DPC. Germline loops: CDR1 MNHEY, CDR2 SMNVEV (reference sequence). V shed 6 bases and J shed 6 bases, with 8 bases lying between them. This CDR3 is 12 amino acids long. This TCR derives from a woman between 50 and 59 years old with alopecia areata. Some clones in this sample may be carry-over from other donors' samples. The chain recombines TRBV27 with TRBJ2-2; maybe TRBD2 (5 bases). Here the sequenced sample was whole blood, taken in connection with sensitization to the hapten diphenylcyclopropenone (DPC). The CDR3 sequence: CASRRVAGELFF. Written as DNA, the CDR3 is TGTGCCAGCAGGAGGGTGGCCGGGGAGCTGTTTTTT.